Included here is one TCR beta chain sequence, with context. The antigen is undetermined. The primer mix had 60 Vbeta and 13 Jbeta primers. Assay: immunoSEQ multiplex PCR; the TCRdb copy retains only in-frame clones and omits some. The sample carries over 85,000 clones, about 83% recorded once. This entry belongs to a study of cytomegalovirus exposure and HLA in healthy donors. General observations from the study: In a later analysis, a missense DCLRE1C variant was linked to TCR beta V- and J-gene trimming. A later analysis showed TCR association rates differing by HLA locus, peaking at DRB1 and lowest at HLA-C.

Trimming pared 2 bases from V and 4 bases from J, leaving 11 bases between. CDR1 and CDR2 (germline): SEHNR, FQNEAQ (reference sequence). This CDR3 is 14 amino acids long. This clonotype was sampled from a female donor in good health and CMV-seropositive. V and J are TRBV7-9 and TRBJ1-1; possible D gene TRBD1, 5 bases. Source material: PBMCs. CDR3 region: CASSLLTASTEAFF. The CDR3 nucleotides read TGTGCCAGCAGCTTATTGACAGCGAGCACTGAAGCTTTCTTT. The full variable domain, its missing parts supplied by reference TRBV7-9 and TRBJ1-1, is DTGVSQNPRHKITKRGQNVTFRCDPISEHNRLYWYRQTLGQGPEFLTYFQNEAQLEKSRLLSDRFSAERPKGSFSTLEIQRTEQGDSAMYLCASSLLTASTEAFFGQGTRLTVV.